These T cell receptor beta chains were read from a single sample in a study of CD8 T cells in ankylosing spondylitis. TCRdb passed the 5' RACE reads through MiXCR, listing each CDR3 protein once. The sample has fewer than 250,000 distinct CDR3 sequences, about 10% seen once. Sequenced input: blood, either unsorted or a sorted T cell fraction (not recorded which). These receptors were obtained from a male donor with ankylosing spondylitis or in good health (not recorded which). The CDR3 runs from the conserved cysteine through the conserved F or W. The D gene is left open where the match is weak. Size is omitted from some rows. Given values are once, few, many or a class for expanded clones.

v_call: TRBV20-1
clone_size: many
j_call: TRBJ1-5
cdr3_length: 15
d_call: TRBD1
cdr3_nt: TGCAGTGCTACGACAGGGGGAACTGGCAATCAGCCCCAGCATTTT
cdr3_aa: CSATTGGTGNQPQHF

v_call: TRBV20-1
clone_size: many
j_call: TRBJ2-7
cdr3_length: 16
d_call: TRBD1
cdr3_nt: TGCAGTGCTAACAACATACCGGGACAGTGGTCCTACGAGCAGTACTTC
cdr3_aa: CSANNIPGQWSYEQYF

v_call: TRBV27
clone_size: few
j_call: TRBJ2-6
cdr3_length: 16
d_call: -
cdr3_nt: TGTGCCAGCAGTTTCACGGGAAGCTCTGGGGCCAACGTCCTGACTTTC
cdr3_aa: CASSFTGSSGANVLTF

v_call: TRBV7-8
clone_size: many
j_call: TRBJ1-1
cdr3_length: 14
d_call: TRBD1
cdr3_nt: TGTGCCAGCAGCCCAGGGGGGATGAACACTGAAGCTTTCTTT
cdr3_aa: CASSPGGMNTEAFF

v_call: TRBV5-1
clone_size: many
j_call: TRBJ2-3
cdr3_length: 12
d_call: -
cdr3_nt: TGCGCCAGCAGCCTTACGTTCGATACGCAGTATTTT
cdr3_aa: CASSLTFDTQYF

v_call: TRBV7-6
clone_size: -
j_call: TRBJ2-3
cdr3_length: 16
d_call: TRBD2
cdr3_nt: TGTGCCAGCAGCTTTGGGGCGGGGGAGAGCACAGATACGCAGTATTTT
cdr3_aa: CASSFGAGESTDTQYF

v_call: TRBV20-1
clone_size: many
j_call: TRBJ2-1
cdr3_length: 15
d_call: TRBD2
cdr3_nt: TGCAGTGCTAGAGATAGCGGGGGGCTTTACAATGAGCAGTTCTTC
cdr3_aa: CSARDSGGLYNEQFF

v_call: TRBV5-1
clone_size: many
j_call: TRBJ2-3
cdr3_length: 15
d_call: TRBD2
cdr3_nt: TGCGCCAGCAGCTTGCAGGCTAGCGGGGCAGATACGCAGTATTTT
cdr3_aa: CASSLQASGADTQYF

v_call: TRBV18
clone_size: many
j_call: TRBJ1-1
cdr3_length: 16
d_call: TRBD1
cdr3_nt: TGTGCCAGCTCACCAGGGACAGGAGGTTTATGGGCTGAAGCTTTCTTT
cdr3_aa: CASSPGTGGLWAEAFF

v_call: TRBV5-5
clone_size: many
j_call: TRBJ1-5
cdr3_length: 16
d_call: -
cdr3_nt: TGTGCCAGCAGCTTGGAGGCAGAGAATCGCAATCAGCCCCAGCATTTT
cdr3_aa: CASSLEAENRNQPQHF

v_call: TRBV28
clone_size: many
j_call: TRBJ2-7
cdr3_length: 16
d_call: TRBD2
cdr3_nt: TGTGCCAGCAGTTTCTGGACTAGCGGGCTCTCCTACGAGCAGTACTTC
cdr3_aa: CASSFWTSGLSYEQYF

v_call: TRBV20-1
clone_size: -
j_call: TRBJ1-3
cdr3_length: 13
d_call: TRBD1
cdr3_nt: TGCAGTGCCCCTGGACAGGGAAGAAACACCATATATTTT
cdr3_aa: CSAPGQGRNTIYF

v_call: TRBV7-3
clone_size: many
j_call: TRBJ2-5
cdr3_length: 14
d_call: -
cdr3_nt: TGTGCCAGCAGCAAAGGACTGATACAAGAGACCCAGTACTTC
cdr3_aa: CASSKGLIQETQYF

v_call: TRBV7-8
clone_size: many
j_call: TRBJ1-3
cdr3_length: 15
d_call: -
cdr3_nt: TGTGCCAGCAGCCTTCGGTCTCGGCAAGGAAACACCATATATTTT
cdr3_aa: CASSLRSRQGNTIYF

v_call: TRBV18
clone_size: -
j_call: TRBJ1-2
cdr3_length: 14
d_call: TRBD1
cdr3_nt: TGTGCCAGCTCACCCGGACAGGATAACTATGGCTACACCTTC
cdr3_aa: CASSPGQDNYGYTF

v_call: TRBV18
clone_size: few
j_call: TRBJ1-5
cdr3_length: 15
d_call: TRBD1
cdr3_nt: TGTGCCAGCTCAGATGGACAGGGACCAGGTCAGCCCCAGCATTTT
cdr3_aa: CASSDGQGPGQPQHF

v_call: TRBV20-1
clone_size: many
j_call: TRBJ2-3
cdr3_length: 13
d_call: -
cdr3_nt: TGCAGTGCCTACGACAGTGACCCAGATACGCAGTATTTT
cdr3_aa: CSAYDSDPDTQYF

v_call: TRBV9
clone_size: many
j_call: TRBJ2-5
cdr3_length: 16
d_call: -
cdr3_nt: TGTGCCAGCAGCGTAGTAGGGGAACTAGAACAGGGGACCCAGTACTTC
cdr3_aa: CASSVVGELEQGTQYF

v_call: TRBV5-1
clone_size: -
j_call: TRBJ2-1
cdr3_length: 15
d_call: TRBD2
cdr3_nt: TGCGACAGCAGCTTGGTCGGGGGGGCATACAATGAGCAGTTCTTC
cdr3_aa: CDSSLVGGAYNEQFF

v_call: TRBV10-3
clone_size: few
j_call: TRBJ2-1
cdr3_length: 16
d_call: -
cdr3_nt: TGTGCCATCTCCATCGAGGGGGGGGGCTCCTACAATGAGCAGTTCTTC
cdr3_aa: CAISIEGGGSYNEQFF

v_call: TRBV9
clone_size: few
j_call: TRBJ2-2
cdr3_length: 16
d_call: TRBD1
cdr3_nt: TGTGCCAGCAGCGTAGCGGGACAGGGTTTCACCGGGGAGCTGTTTTTT
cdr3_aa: CASSVAGQGFTGELFF

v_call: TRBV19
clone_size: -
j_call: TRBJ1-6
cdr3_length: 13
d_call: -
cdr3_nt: TGTGCCAGTAGTCCAGGGAGCACTTCACCCCTCCACTTT
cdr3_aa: CASSPGSTSPLHF

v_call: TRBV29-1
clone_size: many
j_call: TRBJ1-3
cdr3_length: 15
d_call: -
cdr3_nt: TGCAGCGTTGAAGACCTATACAACTCTGGAAACACCATATATTTT
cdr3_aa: CSVEDLYNSGNTIYF

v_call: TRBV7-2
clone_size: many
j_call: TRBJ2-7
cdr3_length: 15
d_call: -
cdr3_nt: TGTGCCAGCAGCTTCCCAGGGACGGAGACCTACGAGCAGTACTTC
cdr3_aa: CASSFPGTETYEQYF

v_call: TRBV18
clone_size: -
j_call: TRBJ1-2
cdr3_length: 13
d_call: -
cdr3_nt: TGTGCCAGCTCACCACAGGACGGCCAGCCAGTCACCTTC
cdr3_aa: CASSPQDGQPVTF

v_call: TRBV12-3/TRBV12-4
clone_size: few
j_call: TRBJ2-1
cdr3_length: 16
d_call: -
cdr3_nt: TGTGCCAGCAGTTTGGGGGGTGGGAGCGAGGGAAATGAGCAGTTCTTC
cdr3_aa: CASSLGGGSEGNEQFF

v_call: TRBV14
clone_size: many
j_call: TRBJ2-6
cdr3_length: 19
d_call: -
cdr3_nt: TGTGCCAGCAGCCAAGCATCATCCTCCTTACTCTCTGGGGCCAACGTCCTGACTTTC
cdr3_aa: CASSQASSSLLSGANVLTF

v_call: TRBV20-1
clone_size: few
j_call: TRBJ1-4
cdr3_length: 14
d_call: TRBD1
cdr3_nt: TGCAGTGCCCCAGACAGGGGGCCTGGTGAAAAACTGTTTTTT
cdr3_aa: CSAPDRGPGEKLFF

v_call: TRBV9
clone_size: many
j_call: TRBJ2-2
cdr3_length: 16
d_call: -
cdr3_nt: TGTGCCAGCAGCGTAGACAAGACTCTAAACACCGGGGAGCTGTTTTTT
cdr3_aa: CASSVDKTLNTGELFF

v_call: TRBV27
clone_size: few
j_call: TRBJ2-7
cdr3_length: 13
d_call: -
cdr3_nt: TGTGCCAGCGGTCCAGGTCTTAATACGAAGCAGTACTTC
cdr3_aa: CASGPGLNTKQYF

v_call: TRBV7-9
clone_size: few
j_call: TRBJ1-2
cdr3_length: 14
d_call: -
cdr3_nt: TGTGCCAGCAGCTTAGCTTCCGGAGCGGATGGCTACACCTTC
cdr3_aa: CASSLASGADGYTF

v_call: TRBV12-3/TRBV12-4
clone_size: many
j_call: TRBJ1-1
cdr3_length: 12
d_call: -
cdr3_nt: TGTGCCAGCAGTGCTAGGGGTACTGAAGCTTTCTTT
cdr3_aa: CASSARGTEAFF

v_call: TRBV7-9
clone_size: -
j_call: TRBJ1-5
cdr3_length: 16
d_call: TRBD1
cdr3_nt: TGTGCCAGCAGCCCCCCCGACAGGGTATCTAATCAGCCCCAGCATTTT
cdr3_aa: CASSPPDRVSNQPQHF